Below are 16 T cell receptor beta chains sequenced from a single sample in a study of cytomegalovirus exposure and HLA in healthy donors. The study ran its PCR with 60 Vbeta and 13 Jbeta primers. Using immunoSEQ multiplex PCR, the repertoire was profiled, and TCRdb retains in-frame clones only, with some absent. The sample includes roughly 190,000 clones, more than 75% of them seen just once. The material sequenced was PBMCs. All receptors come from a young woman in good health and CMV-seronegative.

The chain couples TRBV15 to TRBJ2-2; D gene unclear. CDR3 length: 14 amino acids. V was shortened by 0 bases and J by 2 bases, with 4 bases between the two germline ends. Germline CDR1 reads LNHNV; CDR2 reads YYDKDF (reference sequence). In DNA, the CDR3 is TGTGCCACCAGCAGAGAGGGCAACACCGGGGAGCTGTTTTTT. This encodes CATSREGNTGELFF.

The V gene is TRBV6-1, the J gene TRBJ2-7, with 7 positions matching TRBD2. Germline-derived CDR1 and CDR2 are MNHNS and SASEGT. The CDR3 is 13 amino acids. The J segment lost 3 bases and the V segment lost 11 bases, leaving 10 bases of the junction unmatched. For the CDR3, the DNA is TGTGCCGTCCGGGGGGACGGTGGCTACGAGCAGTACTTC. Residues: CAVRGDGGYEQYF.

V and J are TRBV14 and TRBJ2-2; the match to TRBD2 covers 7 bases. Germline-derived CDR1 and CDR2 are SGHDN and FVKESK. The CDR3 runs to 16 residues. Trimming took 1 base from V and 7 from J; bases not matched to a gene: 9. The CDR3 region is CASSQGRRELFGELFF. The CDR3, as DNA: TGTGCCAGCAGCCAAGGTCGGCGGGAGTTGTTCGGGGAGCTGTTTTTT.

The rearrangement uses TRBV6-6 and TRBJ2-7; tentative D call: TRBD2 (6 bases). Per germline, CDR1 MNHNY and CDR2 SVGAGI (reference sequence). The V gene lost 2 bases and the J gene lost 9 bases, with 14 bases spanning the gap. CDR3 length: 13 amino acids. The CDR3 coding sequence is TGTGCCAGCAGTTACCCAAGTGGGGGGACGCAGTACTTC. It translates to CASSYPSGGTQYF.

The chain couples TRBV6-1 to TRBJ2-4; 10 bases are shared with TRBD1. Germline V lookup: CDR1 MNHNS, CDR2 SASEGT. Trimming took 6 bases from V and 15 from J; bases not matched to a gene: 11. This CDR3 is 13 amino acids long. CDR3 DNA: TGTGCCAGCAGCCCCATCGGGACAGGGGATGTGTACTTC. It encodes CASSPIGTGDVYF.

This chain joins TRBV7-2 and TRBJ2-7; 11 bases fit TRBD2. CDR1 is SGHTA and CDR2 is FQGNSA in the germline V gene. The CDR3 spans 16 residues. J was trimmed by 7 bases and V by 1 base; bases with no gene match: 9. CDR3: CASSLVGLAGGGEQYF. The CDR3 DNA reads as TGTGCCAGCAGCTTAGTCGGGCTAGCGGGGGGTGGGGAGCAGTACTTC.

The CDR3 spells CAWSVSPGELFF. The CDR3 region has the DNA TGTGCCTGGAGTGTTAGCCCCGGGGAGCTGTTTTTT. This chain links TRBV30 with TRBJ2-2; D ambiguous. CDR1 is GTSNPN and CDR2 is SVGIG in the germline V gene (reference sequence). The CDR3 consists of 12 residues. V was clipped by 0 bases and J by 6 bases, with 5 bases between them. Full variable domain (remainder filled in from reference TRBV30 and TRBJ2-2): SQTIHQWPATLVQPVGSPLSLECTVEGTSNPNLYWYRQAAGRGLQLLFYSVGIGQISSEVPQNLSASRPQDRQFILSSKKLLLSDSGFYLCAWSVSPGELFFGEGSRLTVL.

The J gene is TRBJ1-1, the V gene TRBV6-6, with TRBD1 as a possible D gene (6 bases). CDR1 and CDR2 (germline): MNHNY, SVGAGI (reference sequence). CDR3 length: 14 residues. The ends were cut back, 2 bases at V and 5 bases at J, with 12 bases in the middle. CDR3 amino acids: CASSYRGAETEAFF. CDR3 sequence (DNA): TGTGCCAGCAGTTACCGGGGGGCAGAGACTGAAGCTTTCTTT.

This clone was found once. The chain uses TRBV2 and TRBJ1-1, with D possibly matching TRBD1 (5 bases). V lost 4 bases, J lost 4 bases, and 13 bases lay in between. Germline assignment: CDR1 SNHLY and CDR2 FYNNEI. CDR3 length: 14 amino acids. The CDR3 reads CASSGRAGFTEAFF. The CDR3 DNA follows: TGTGCCAGCAGTGGCAGGGCAGGGTTCACTGAAGCTTTCTTT. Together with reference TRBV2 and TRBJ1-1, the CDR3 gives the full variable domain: EPEVTQTPSHQVTQMGQEVILRCVPISNHLYFYWYRQILGQKVEFLVSFYNNEISEKSEIFDDQFSVERPDGSNFTLKIRSTKLEDSAMYFCASSGRAGFTEAFFGQGTRLTVV.

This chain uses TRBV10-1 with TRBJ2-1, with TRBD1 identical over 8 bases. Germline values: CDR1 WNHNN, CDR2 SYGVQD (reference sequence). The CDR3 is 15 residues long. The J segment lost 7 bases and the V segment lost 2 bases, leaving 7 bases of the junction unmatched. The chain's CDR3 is CASSERTGFRNEQFF. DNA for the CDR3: TGCGCCAGCAGTGAGAGGACAGGGTTCAGGAATGAGCAGTTCTTC.

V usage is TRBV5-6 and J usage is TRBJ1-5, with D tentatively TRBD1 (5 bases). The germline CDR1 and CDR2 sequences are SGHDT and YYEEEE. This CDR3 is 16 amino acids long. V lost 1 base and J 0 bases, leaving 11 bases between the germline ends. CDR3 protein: CASSLRGGLSNQPQHF. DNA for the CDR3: TGTGCCAGCAGCTTGAGGGGAGGGCTTAGCAATCAGCCCCAGCATTTT.

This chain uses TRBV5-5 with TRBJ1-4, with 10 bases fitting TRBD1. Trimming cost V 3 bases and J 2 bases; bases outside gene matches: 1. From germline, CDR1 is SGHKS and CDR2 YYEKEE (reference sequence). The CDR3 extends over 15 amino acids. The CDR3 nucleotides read TGTGCCAGCAGCTGGACAGGGGGGACTAATGAAAAACTGTTTTTT. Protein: CASSWTGGTNEKLFF.

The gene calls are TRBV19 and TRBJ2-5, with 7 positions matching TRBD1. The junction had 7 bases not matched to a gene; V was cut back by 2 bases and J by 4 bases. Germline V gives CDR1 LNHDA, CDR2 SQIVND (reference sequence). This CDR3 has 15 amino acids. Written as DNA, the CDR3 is TGTGCCAGTAGTATATCGGGCCAGGGGGTAGAGACCCAGTACTTC. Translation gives CASSISGQGVETQYF.

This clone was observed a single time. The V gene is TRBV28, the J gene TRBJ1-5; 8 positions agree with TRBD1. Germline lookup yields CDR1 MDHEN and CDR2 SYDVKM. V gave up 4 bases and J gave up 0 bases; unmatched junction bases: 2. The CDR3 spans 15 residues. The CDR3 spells CASSWTGFSNQPQHF. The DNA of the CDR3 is TGTGCCAGCAGTTGGACAGGGTTTAGCAATCAGCCCCAGCATTTT.

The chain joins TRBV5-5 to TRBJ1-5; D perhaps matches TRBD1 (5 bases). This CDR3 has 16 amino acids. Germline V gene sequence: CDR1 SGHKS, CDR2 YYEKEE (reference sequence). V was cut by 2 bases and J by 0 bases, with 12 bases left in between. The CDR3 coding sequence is TGTGCCAGCAGCTTCATGGGGGGTTTTAGCAATCAGCCCCAGCATTTT. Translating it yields CASSFMGGFSNQPQHF.

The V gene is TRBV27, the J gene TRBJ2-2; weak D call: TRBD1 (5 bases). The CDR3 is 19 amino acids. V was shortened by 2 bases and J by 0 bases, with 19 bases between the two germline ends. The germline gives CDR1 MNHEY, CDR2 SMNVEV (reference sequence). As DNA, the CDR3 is TGTGCCAGCAGTTTAAGACAGAGCCTCCTCCTAGCGAACACCGGGGAGCTGTTTTTT. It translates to CASSLRQSLLLANTGELFF.